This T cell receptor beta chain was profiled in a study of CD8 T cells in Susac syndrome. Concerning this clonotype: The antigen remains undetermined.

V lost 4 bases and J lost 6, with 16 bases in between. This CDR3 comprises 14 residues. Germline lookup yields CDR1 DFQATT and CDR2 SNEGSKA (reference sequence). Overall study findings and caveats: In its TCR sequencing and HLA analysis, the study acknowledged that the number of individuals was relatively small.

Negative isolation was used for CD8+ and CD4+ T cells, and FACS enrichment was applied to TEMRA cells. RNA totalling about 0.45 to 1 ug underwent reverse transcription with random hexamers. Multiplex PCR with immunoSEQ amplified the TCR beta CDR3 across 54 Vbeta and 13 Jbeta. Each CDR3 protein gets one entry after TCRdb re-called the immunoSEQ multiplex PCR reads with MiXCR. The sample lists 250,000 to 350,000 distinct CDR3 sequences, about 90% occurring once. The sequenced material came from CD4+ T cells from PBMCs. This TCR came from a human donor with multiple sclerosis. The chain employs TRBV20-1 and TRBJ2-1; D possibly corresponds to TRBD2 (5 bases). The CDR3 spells CSATRPGSANEQFF. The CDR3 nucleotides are TGCAGTGCTACCCGCCCAGGTAGCGCCAATGAGCAGTTCTTC.